This TCR beta chain came from a study of a mutant IDH1 vaccine in newly diagnosed glioma. Trimming took off 6 bases at V and 7 bases at J, with 13 bases between the two ends. The V gene's germline CDR1 is SGHAT and CDR2 FQNNGV. This CDR3 region has 14 residues. TCRdb keeps only in-frame clones here, not all; method: immunoSEQ multiplex PCR. The table lists around 60,000 clones, about four fifths of them singletons. Specified time point: week 11, during vaccination. Vaccinated patients received 300 ug of mutant IDH1 20-mer peptide per dose, with topical imiquimod. This clone has only a few counts. Its target is unknown.

The sequencing here drew on PBMCs, taken from a glioma patient whose treatment included an IDH1 peptide vaccine. The V call is TRBV11-2, the J call TRBJ1-6, with a tentative D call TRBD1 (6 bases). This sequence originates from a woman between 45 and 65 years old with glioma. CDR3 sequence reads: CASSLQGNNSPLHF. For the CDR3, the DNA is TGTGCCAGCAGTTTACAGGGTAACAATTCACCCCTCCACTTT.